The 18 T cell receptor beta chains below all came from one sample that was sequenced in a study of T cell responses to AZD1222 COVID-19 vaccine. Here immunoSEQ multiplex PCR was the method, and the copy in TCRdb shows in-frame clones only, minus some. The table lists fewer than 85,000 clones, around 89% of them singletons, with 15% to 20% in the top ten. The starting material was peripheral blood, obtained on day 0 of AZD1222 vaccination. The receptors stem from an adult in good health.

This clone was recorded only once. V and J are TRBV9 and TRBJ2-2, with TRBD2 matching 7 bases. Germline assignment: CDR1 SGDLS and CDR2 YYNGEE. The CDR3 is 15 residues long. The ends lost 1 base at V and 4 bases at J; junction bases unmatched: 4. The chain's CDR3 is CASSVRGSLTGELFF. The CDR3, as DNA: TGTGCCAGCAGCGTACGCGGGAGTCTCACCGGGGAGCTGTTTTTT.

The CDR3 here is CATSDPREYPQETQYF. The DNA for the CDR3 is TGTGCCACCAGTGACCCCAGGGAATACCCCCAAGAGACCCAGTACTTC. This chain joins TRBV24-1 and TRBJ2-5; tentatively, D is TRBD1 (5 bases). The CDR3 consists of 16 residues. V shed 4 bases and J shed 1 base, with 15 bases lying between them. The germline gives CDR1 KGHDR, CDR2 SFDVKD.

The genes are TRBV5-5 and TRBJ2-7; a possible D gene is TRBD2 (5 bases). Germline loops: CDR1 SGHKS, CDR2 YYEKEE (reference sequence). The CDR3 is 15 amino acids. Between the trimmed V and J ends, which lost 2 bases and 2 bases, there was a span of 14 bases. For the CDR3, the DNA is TGTGCCAGCAGCTTCGAACTAGATCTTACCTACGAGCAGTACTTC. Amino acid sequence: CASSFELDLTYEQYF.

V and J are TRBV10-2 and TRBJ2-5, with TRBD2 as a possible D gene (7 bases). V lost 8 bases to trimming and J lost 2 bases, with 15 bases between them. In germline, CDR1 is WSHSY, CDR2 SAAADI. This CDR3 region has 14 residues. For the CDR3, the DNA is TGCGCCAGCGGGGAAGCGGGACAACAAGAGACCCAGTACTTC. Translating gives CASGEAGQQETQYF.

The rearrangement uses TRBV4-1 and TRBJ2-1, with no clear D. V lost 0 bases, J lost 4 bases, and 7 bases lay in between. The CDR3 totals 14 residues. Germline-derived CDR1 and CDR2 are MGHRA and YSYEKL. CDR3 sequence reads: CASSQDLQYNEQFF. The CDR3 DNA sequence: TGCGCCAGCAGCCAAGATCTCCAGTACAATGAGCAGTTCTTC.

The chain joins TRBV18 to TRBJ2-2; no definite D call. This CDR3 has 17 amino acids. The ends were cut back, 0 bases at V and 0 bases at J, with 11 bases in the middle. CDR1 KGHSH and CDR2 LQKENI come from the germline V gene. CDR3 loop: CASSPPYGLSNTGELFF. Here the CDR3 DNA reads TGTGCCAGCTCACCACCATACGGCTTATCGAACACCGGGGAGCTGTTTTTT.

V and J are TRBV7-2 and TRBJ2-7, with 11 positions matching TRBD2. The germline gives CDR1 SGHTA, CDR2 FQGNSA. V was clipped by 4 bases and J by 0 bases; unmatched bases: 5. This CDR3 is built from 16 residues. CDR3 amino acids: CASSSTSGSSSYEQYF. The CDR3 DNA is TGTGCCAGCAGCTCAACTAGCGGGAGCTCCTCCTACGAGCAGTACTTC. The complete variable domain, with remaining parts taken from reference TRBV7-2 and TRBJ2-7, reads GAGVSQSPSNKVTEKGKDVELRCDPISGHTALYWYRQSLGQGLEFLIYFQGNSAPDKSGLPSDRFSAERTGGSVSTLTIQRTQQEDSAVYLCASSSTSGSSSYEQYFGPGTRLTVT.

The chain uses TRBV28 and TRBJ2-2, with 9 positions matching TRBD1. Germline V gives CDR1 MDHEN, CDR2 SYDVKM. The CDR3 contains 16 residues. V lost 6 bases, J lost 3 bases, and 8 bases stayed unmatched. The CDR3 sequence is CASREAGQGDTGELFF. For the CDR3, the DNA is TGTGCCAGCAGGGAGGCGGGACAGGGTGACACCGGGGAGCTGTTTTTT.

This chain connects TRBV10-2 to TRBJ2-2; 9 bases map to TRBD1. J gave up 6 bases and V 10 bases, and 6 bases lay outside the gene matches. Germline CDR1 reads WSHSY; CDR2 reads SAAADI. CDR3 length equals 13 residues. Written as DNA, the CDR3 is TGCGCCACCGGGACAGGGATTTCCGGGGAGCTGTTTTTT. Translation gives CATGTGISGELFF.

The rearrangement joins TRBV19 to TRBJ2-2, with TRBD2 identical over 12 bases. The CDR3 contains 16 residues. V shed 2 bases, J shed 8 bases, and the junction held 6 bases outside the gene matches. The V gene's germline CDR1 is LNHDA and CDR2 SQIVND (reference sequence). CDR3 nucleotides: TGTGCCAGTAGTATACTAGCGGGGGGGCCTTCTGGGGAGCTGTTTTTT. As protein: CASSILAGGPSGELFF.

This clone has just a few counts. The gene calls are TRBV28 and TRBJ2-7; 8 nucleotides agree with TRBD2. The germline V gene has CDR1 MDHEN and CDR2 SYDVKM. V dropped 7 bases and J dropped 2; count of bases not matched to a gene: 10. The CDR3 has 15 amino acids. The CDR3 nucleotides read TGTGCCAGCACCCAAGCGGGAGTAGGCGCCTACGAGCAGTACTTC. Protein sequence: CASTQAGVGAYEQYF.

The chain joins TRBV7-6 to TRBJ1-6; D is possibly TRBD1 (5 bases). CDR3 length: 18 amino acids. Germline V gene sequence: CDR1 SGHVS, CDR2 FNYEAQ. V shed 1 base and J shed 0 bases, with 13 bases lying between them. The CDR3 loop is CASSLELQGRSYNSPLHF. In DNA form, the CDR3 reads TGTGCCAGCAGCTTAGAACTCCAGGGCCGCTCCTATAATTCACCCCTCCACTTT.

This chain joins TRBV10-3 and TRBJ1-3; D is unclear. Germline CDR1 and CDR2: ENHRY and SYGVKD. Trimming pared 11 bases from V and 0 bases from J, leaving 11 bases between. The CDR3 contains 13 residues. The CDR3 nucleotides read TGTGCCTCGGCGGGGAGCTCTGGAAACACCATATATTTT. Amino acid sequence: CASAGSSGNTIYF.

In its sample, this clone was seen once. The chain has TRBV6-5 and TRBJ2-7, with D perhaps matching TRBD2 (6 bases). CDR1 MNHEY and CDR2 SVGAGI come from the germline V gene. Trimming cost V 5 bases and J 7 bases, with 15 bases left between them. This CDR3 region has 13 residues. This chain's CDR3 is CASSTGETSEQYF. In DNA form, the CDR3 reads TGTGCCAGCAGTACGGGGGAGACCTCAGAGCAGTACTTC.

The genes are TRBV28 and TRBJ1-2; D is perhaps TRBD1 (6 bases). Per the germline V gene, CDR1 is MDHEN and CDR2 is SYDVKM. The V gene lost 2 bases and the J gene lost 4 bases, with 14 bases spanning the gap. The CDR3 has 15 amino acids. Here the CDR3 DNA reads TGTGCCAGCAGTTTAAGGGGGGCCTCCGGCTATGGCTACACCTTC. It codes for CASSLRGASGYGYTF.

The rearrangement joins TRBV15 to TRBJ2-3, with 12 bases that match TRBD2. The CDR3 extends over 16 amino acids. Trimming cost V 1 base and J 6 bases; bases outside gene matches: 5. CDR1 LNHNV and CDR2 YYDKDF come from the germline V gene (reference sequence). CDR3 residues: CATSRGGLAGPDTQYF. CDR3 nucleotides: TGTGCCACCAGCAGAGGTGGACTAGCGGGACCCGATACGCAGTATTTT.

The V gene is TRBV4-1, the J gene TRBJ2-7, with 9 positions matching TRBD2. The CDR3 sequence is 18 residues long. The germline gives CDR1 MGHRA, CDR2 YSYEKL. Trimming cost V 1 base and J 7 bases; bases outside gene matches: 17. The CDR3 here is CASSQVAFASGGLGEQYF. CDR3 DNA: TGCGCCAGCAGCCAAGTCGCGTTCGCGAGCGGGGGGCTCGGGGAGCAGTACTTC.

The chain couples TRBV27 to TRBJ2-7; 7 bases line up with TRBD2. After removal of 4 bases from V and 6 bases from J, the junction contained 15 bases not matched to a gene. Germline values: CDR1 MNHEY, CDR2 SMNVEV (reference sequence). This CDR3 has 16 amino acids. The CDR3 protein is CASSSIPPGLVAEQYF. DNA for the CDR3: TGTGCCAGCAGTTCGATACCCCCCGGACTAGTAGCCGAGCAGTACTTC.